The 15 T cell receptor beta chains reported below all come from one sample, sequenced in a study of blood T cell repertoires in COVID-19. TCRdb's copy holds only in-frame clones and misses some; the assay was immunoSEQ multiplex PCR. In the table there are 200,000 to 250,000 clones, 86% of which are singletons. The sequenced sample consisted of peripheral blood. These receptors were collected from a woman in her forties or fifties with acute or convalescent COVID-19.

The rearrangement links TRBV19 to TRBJ2-7, with D possibly matching TRBD2 (5 bases). Trimming removed 3 bases at V and 2 bases at J, with 11 bases between. The germline gives CDR1 LNHDA, CDR2 SQIVND (reference sequence). The CDR3 sequence is 14 residues long. DNA of the CDR3: TGTGCCAGTAGTATTGAGGGAGTGACCTACGAGCAGTACTTC. Protein product: CASSIEGVTYEQYF.

The CDR3 protein is CASSRVGSTDTQYF. CDR3 sequence (DNA): TGTGCCAGTAGCAGGGTCGGGAGCACAGATACGCAGTATTTT. The chain joins TRBV19 to TRBJ2-3; possible D gene TRBD1, 5 bases. This CDR3 is built from 14 residues. V was cut by 6 bases and J by 0 bases, with 10 bases left in between. Per germline, CDR1 LNHDA and CDR2 SQIVND (reference sequence).

J is TRBJ2-2 and V is TRBV27; 9 bases map to TRBD1. V lost 0 bases and J lost 4; bases outside the gene matches: 6. The CDR3 has 17 residues. The germline V gene has CDR1 MNHEY and CDR2 SMNVEV (reference sequence). CDR3 in amino acids: CASSLSITTGGTGELFF. CDR3 coding DNA: TGTGCCAGCAGTTTATCTATAACGACAGGGGGCACCGGGGAGCTGTTTTTT.

CDR3 residues: CASSVGVAGGNQETQYF. The CDR3 nucleotides read TGTGCCAGCAGCGTAGGGGTGGCGGGAGGGAACCAAGAGACCCAGTACTTC. The chain recombines TRBV9 with TRBJ2-5, with 9 bases lining up with TRBD2. In germline, CDR1 is SGDLS, CDR2 YYNGEE. Germline trimming cut 0 bases from V and 0 bases from J; bases unmatched to any gene: 6. The CDR3 runs to 17 residues.

The V call is TRBV6-2 or TRBV6-3, the J call TRBJ2-5; D perhaps matches TRBD1 (6 bases). Germline V gene data show CDR1 as MNHEY and CDR2 as SVGEGT. The CDR3 totals 13 residues. V gave up 6 bases and J gave up 1 base, with 9 bases separating them. The CDR3 here is CASSGQFQETQYF. For the CDR3, the DNA is TGTGCCAGCAGCGGACAGTTCCAAGAGACCCAGTACTTC.

The chain uses TRBV4-1 and TRBJ2-3; 11 nucleotides align to TRBD2. Germline trimming cut 0 bases from V and 0 bases from J; bases unmatched to any gene: 5. CDR3 size: 18 residues. Germline loops: CDR1 MGHRA, CDR2 YSYEKL. CDR3 nucleotide sequence: TGCGCCAGCAGCCAAGAGTTAGCGGGAGGGTCCAGCACAGATACGCAGTATTTT. Translated, it gives CASSQELAGGSSTDTQYF.

J is TRBJ1-5 and V is TRBV6-2 or TRBV6-3; D remains ambiguous. The length of the CDR3 is 15 residues. CDR1 MNHEY and CDR2 SVGEGT come from the germline V gene. V was clipped by 3 bases and J by 4 bases, with 13 bases between them. CDR3 region: CASSYGALTNQPQHF. In nucleotides, the CDR3 is TGTGCCAGCAGTTATGGAGCGCTCACGAATCAGCCCCAGCATTTT.

The genes are TRBV9 and TRBJ2-3; a possible D gene is TRBD2 (7 bases). There are 15 residues in the CDR3. CDR1 and CDR2 from the germline V gene are SGDLS and YYNGEE. V gave up 4 bases and J gave up 1 base, with 13 bases separating them. In DNA form, the CDR3 reads TGTGCCAGCAGCATCCGGGGGGCTGGCACAGATACGCAGTATTTT. This gives the protein CASSIRGAGTDTQYF.

The J gene is TRBJ2-1, the V gene TRBV5-4, with D perhaps matching TRBD1 (6 bases). V gave up 3 bases and J gave up 4 bases, with 14 bases separating them. CDR3 length: 15 amino acids. Looked up from germline, CDR1 is SGHNT and CDR2 is YYREEE (reference sequence). In DNA form, the CDR3 reads TGTGCCAGCAGCTCAGGACAGAGCCAATACAATGAGCAGTTCTTC. Amino acid sequence: CASSSGQSQYNEQFF.

The chain carries TRBV5-1 and TRBJ2-5; the D gene is possibly TRBD1 (5 bases). Germline V gene sequence: CDR1 SGHRS, CDR2 YFSETQ. Between the trimmed V and J ends, which lost 3 bases and 1 base, there was a span of 10 bases. This CDR3 has 14 amino acids. CDR3 nucleotides: TGCGCCAGCAGCTGGGGCCCAACCCAAGAGACCCAGTACTTC. Translated, it gives CASSWGPTQETQYF.

This chain uses TRBV7-9 with TRBJ2-3; tentatively, D is TRBD1 (5 bases). The CDR3 has 15 amino acids. Trimming took off 5 bases at V and 0 bases at J, with 12 bases between the two ends. Per the germline V gene, CDR1 is SEHNR and CDR2 is FQNEAQ (reference sequence). Here the CDR3 DNA reads TGTGCCAGCAGCAACCCTGGGGCGAGCACAGATACGCAGTATTTT. It codes for CASSNPGASTDTQYF. Using reference TRBV7-9 and TRBJ2-3 for the parts outside the CDR3, the full variable domain is DTGVSQNPRHKITKRGQNVTFRCDPISEHNRLYWYRQTLGQGPEFLTYFQNEAQLEKSRLLSDRFSAERPKGSFSTLEIQRTEQGDSAMYLCASSNPGASTDTQYFGPGTRLTVL.

V and J are TRBV10-2 and TRBJ1-1; TRBD1 aligns across 8 bases. The trim removed 9 bases at V and 1 base at J, leaving 4 bases unmatched. Germline assignment: CDR1 WSHSY and CDR2 SAAADI. CDR3 size: 13 residues. The CDR3 sequence is CASRTGPNTEAFF. CDR3 coding DNA: TGCGCCAGTCGGACAGGGCCGAACACTGAAGCTTTCTTT.

V usage is TRBV24-1 and J usage is TRBJ2-3, with TRBD1 matching 7 bases. With 2 bases clipped from V and 0 bases from J, the junction kept 10 bases outside the gene matches. CDR1 is KGHDR, CDR2 SFDVKD, per germline. This CDR3 region has 18 residues. Written as DNA, the CDR3 is TGTGCCACCAGTGATTACCAGACAGGGAAATCTAGCACAGATACGCAGTATTTT. Amino acid sequence: CATSDYQTGKSSTDTQYF.

The chain joins TRBV18 to TRBJ2-1; TRBD2 matches at 10 bases. This CDR3 is built from 15 residues. J gave up 10 bases and V 4 bases, and 10 bases lay outside the gene matches. CDR1 is KGHSH, CDR2 LQKENI, per germline. The CDR3: CASSLSLAGVTEQFF. In nucleotides, the CDR3 is TGTGCCAGCTCACTCAGCCTAGCGGGGGTCACCGAGCAGTTCTTC. The entire variable domain, with the rest obtained from reference TRBV18 and TRBJ2-1, is as follows: NAGVMQNPRHLVRRRGQEARLRCSPMKGHSHVYWYRQLPEEGLKFMVYLQKENIIDESGMPKERFSAEFPKEGPSILRIQQVVRGDSAAYFCASSLSLAGVTEQFFGPGTRLTVL.

The J gene is TRBJ2-1, the V gene TRBV27; 9 nucleotides line up with TRBD2. The CDR3 extends over 21 amino acids. Germline lookup yields CDR1 MNHEY and CDR2 SMNVEV (reference sequence). V shed 1 base, J shed 6 bases, and the junction held 22 bases outside the gene matches. In nucleotides, the CDR3 is TGTGCCAGCAGTTTATTCCCTGGGGGGGTAGCGGGGGCTCGGGCAATCAATGAGCAGTTCTTC. Amino acid sequence: CASSLFPGGVAGARAINEQFF.